The 22 T cell receptor beta chains reported below all come from one sample, sequenced in a study of CXCR3-negative and CXCR3-positive naive CD8 T cells. These receptors are not linked to any known antigen. UMI-tagged TRB cDNA libraries were built via 5' RACE. TCRdb reprocessed the 5' RACE reads and stores each CDR3 protein as one record, lacking DNA. This table lists 120,000 to 150,000 distinct CDR3 sequences. General observations from the study: CXCR3-positive naive cells had more hydrophobic TRB CDR3s than CXCR3-negative naive cells.

The sequenced sample consisted of naive CXCR3+ CD8+ T cells from blood. Subset denoted: CD45RO-CCR7+CD27+CD95- naive CD8+ T cells expressing CXCR3 (TNR3+). Receptors were obtained from a human donor in good health. Some clones in this sample may be carry-over from other donors' samples.

The V call is TRBV27, the J call TRBJ2-2; TCRdb's assignment of TRBD1 cannot be checked, as there is no DNA. CDR3 length equals 16 residues. Germline V gene lookup returns CDR1 MNHEY and CDR2 SMNVEV (reference sequence). The chain's CDR3 is CASSNPQGYATGELFF.

This chain connects TRBV4-1 to TRBJ2-7; TCRdb's D call of TRBD2 is untestable without DNA. Germline-derived CDR1 and CDR2 are MGHRA and YSYEKL. This CDR3 contains 15 residues. CDR3 sequence: CASSPERGGLAEQYF.

The chain employs TRBV4-3 and TRBJ2-1; TCRdb returns TRBD2, unconfirmable since there is no DNA. CDR3 length: 16 residues. Germline values: CDR1 LGHNA, CDR2 YSLEER. The CDR3 reads CASSQEFRGGYNEQFF.

The chain recombines TRBV5-1 with TRBJ1-1; absent DNA, TCRdb's TRBD1 call cannot be checked. This CDR3 region has 15 residues. Per the germline V gene, CDR1 is SGHRS and CDR2 is YFSETQ. The CDR3: CASSSGQGINTEAFF.

The J gene is TRBJ2-1, the V gene TRBV29-1; TCRdb selects TRBD1, and the lack of DNA leaves this call unchecked. This CDR3 has 15 amino acids. The germline V gene encodes CDR1 SQVTM and CDR2 ANQGSEA. The CDR3 here is CSVEGQAGGKFEQFF.

The V call is TRBV12-3 or TRBV12-4, the J call TRBJ1-2; TCRdb gives TRBD1 as the D gene, but with no DNA this cannot be confirmed. The CDR3 spans 14 residues. CDR3 in amino acids: CASSQGQGGYGYTF.

V usage is TRBV6-5 and J usage is TRBJ2-3; there is no DNA to check the TCRdb D call of TRBD1. CDR1 is MNHEY and CDR2 is SVGAGI in the germline V gene. The CDR3 sequence is 12 residues long. The CDR3 loop reads CASSSGEYTQYF.

The CDR3 loop is CASSLLWRQVSETQYF. The gene calls are TRBV11-2 and TRBJ2-5; TCRdb lists TRBD2, though no DNA is available to test this call. CDR1 is SGHAT and CDR2 is FQNNGV in the germline V gene. The CDR3 extends over 16 amino acids.

The chain has TRBV29-1 and TRBJ2-2; TCRdb's D gene call, TRBD1, goes unchecked for lack of DNA. The CDR3 sequence is 12 residues long. Germline V lookup: CDR1 SQVTM, CDR2 ANQGSEA. CDR3 sequence reads: CSVKTGTGELFF.

CDR3 region: CASSLLAGEWNEQFF. The V and J genes are TRBV5-1 and TRBJ2-1; TCRdb proposes TRBD2, but this gene call is untestable without DNA. There are 15 residues in the CDR3. Germline loops: CDR1 SGHRS, CDR2 YFSETQ.

V gene TRBV7-2 combines with J gene TRBJ2-7; TCRdb lists TRBD1, though no DNA is available to test this call. Germline values: CDR1 SGHTA, CDR2 FQGNSA. The length of the CDR3 is 15 residues. CDR3 in amino acids: CASSLEVGPLSEQYF. Combining the CDR3 with reference TRBV7-2 and TRBJ2-7 gives the whole variable domain GAGVSQSPSNKVTEKGKDVELRCDPISGHTALYWYRQSLGQGLEFLIYFQGNSAPDKSGLPSDRFSAERTGGSVSTLTIQRTQQEDSAVYLCASSLEVGPLSEQYFGPGTRLTVT.

The chain is built from TRBV5-1 and TRBJ2-1. The length of the CDR3 is 16 residues. Looked up from germline, CDR1 is SGHRS and CDR2 is YFSETQ. The CDR3: CASSLGPQSSYNEQFF.

The chain employs TRBV7-3 and TRBJ2-2; TCRdb's assignment of TRBD2 cannot be checked, as there is no DNA. Germline CDR1 SGHTA, CDR2 FQGTGA. This CDR3 has 19 amino acids. CDR3 amino acids: CASSLTAGGAREVSGELFF.

The chain combines TRBV20-1 with TRBJ1-2. CDR3 length: 12 amino acids. Per the germline V gene, CDR1 is DFQATT and CDR2 is SNEGSKA (reference sequence). The CDR3 region is CSAPEARHGYTF.

The chain employs TRBV5-1 and TRBJ2-3; TCRdb gives TRBD1 as the D gene, but with no DNA this cannot be confirmed. The CDR3 extends over 16 amino acids. In germline, CDR1 is SGHRS, CDR2 YFSETQ. CDR3 region: CASSLGTGTSTDTQYF.

This rearrangement joins TRBV7-9 to TRBJ2-7; TCRdb names TRBD1, which stays unverified in the absence of DNA. The CDR3 is 13 residues long. The germline CDR1 and CDR2 sequences are SEHNR and FQNEAQ (reference sequence). CDR3 sequence reads: CASSWGGSYEQYF.

The chain has TRBV28 and TRBJ1-2. This CDR3 spans 13 amino acids. Germline V gene lookup returns CDR1 MDHEN and CDR2 SYDVKM. CDR3 in amino acids: CASSLLGSLGYTF.

The chain combines TRBV19 with TRBJ1-2; there is no DNA to check the TCRdb D call of TRBD1. There are 12 residues in the CDR3. Germline CDR1 is LNHDA and CDR2 is SQIVND (reference sequence). The CDR3 loop is CAPLSSGDGYTF.

This chain connects TRBV11-2 to TRBJ1-1; the D call of TRBD1 rests on TCRdb alone, since no DNA is present to check it. CDR1 and CDR2 (germline): SGHAT, FQNNGV. CDR3 size: 16 residues. The CDR3 protein is CASGPPVEGFDTEAFF.

The chain couples TRBV28 to TRBJ2-1; TCRdb's D gene call, TRBD1, goes unchecked for lack of DNA. This CDR3 is 16 amino acids long. Per germline, CDR1 MDHEN and CDR2 SYDVKM. CDR3 sequence: CASSLRDSLLRNEQFF.

The chain employs TRBV4-3 and TRBJ2-7. The CDR3 sequence is 14 residues long. Germline values: CDR1 LGHNA, CDR2 YSLEER. The CDR3 reads CASSQAAGSYEQYF.

The chain recombines TRBV14 with TRBJ1-4. Germline V gene sequence: CDR1 SGHDN, CDR2 FVKESK. The length of the CDR3 is 16 residues. The CDR3 is CASSQDLSLGGEKLFF.